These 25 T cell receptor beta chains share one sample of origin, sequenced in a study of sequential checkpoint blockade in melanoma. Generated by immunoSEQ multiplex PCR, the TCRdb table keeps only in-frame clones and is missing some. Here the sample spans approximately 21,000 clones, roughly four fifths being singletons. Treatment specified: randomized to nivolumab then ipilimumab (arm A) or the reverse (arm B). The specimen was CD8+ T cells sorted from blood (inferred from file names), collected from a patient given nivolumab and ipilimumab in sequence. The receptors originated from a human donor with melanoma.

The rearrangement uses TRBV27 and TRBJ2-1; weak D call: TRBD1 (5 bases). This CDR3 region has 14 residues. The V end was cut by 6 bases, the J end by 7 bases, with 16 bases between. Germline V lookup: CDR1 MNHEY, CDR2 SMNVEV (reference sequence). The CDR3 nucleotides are TGTGCCAGCAGACCCATGGGGCAGGGTAATGAGCAGTTCTTC. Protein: CASRPMGQGNEQFF.

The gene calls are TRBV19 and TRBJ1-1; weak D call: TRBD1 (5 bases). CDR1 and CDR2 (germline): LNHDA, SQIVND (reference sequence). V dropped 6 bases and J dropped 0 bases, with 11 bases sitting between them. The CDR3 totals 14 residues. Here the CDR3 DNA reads TGTGCCAGTAGAGGAGGGACGGTGAACACTGAAGCTTTCTTT. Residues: CASRGGTVNTEAFF. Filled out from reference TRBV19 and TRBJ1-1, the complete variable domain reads DGGITQSPKYLFRKEGQNVTLSCEQNLNHDAMYWYRQDPGQGLRLIYYSQIVNDFQKGDIAEGYSVSREKKESFPLTVTSAQKNPTAFYLCASRGGTVNTEAFFGQGTRLTVV.

CDR3 bases: TGTGCCAGCAGCTCACCTAGATCGAAGCAGTTCTTC. Amino acid sequence: CASSSPRSKQFF. The chain couples TRBV7-2 to TRBJ2-1; no reliable D call. Germline V gene lookup returns CDR1 SGHTA and CDR2 FQGNSA. The V end lost 4 bases, the J end lost 11 bases, and 12 bases lay between the germline ends. The CDR3 is 12 amino acids.

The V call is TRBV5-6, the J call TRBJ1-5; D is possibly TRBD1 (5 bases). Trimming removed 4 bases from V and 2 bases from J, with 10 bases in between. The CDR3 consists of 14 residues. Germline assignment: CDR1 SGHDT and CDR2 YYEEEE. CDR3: CASSNWGGNQPQHF. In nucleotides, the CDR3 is TGTGCCAGCAGCAACTGGGGGGGCAATCAGCCCCAGCATTTT.

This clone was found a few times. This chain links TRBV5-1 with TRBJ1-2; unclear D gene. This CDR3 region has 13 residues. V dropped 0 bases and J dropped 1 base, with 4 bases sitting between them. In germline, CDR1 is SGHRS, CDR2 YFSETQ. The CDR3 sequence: CASSLGGNYGYTF. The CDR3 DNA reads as TGCGCCAGCAGCTTGGGCGGTAACTATGGCTACACCTTC.

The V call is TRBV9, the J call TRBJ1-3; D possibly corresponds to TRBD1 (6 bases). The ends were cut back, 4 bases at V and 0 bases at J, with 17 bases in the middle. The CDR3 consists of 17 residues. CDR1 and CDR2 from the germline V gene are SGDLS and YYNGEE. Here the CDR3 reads CASSPMPDSYSGNTIYF. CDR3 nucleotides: TGTGCCAGCAGCCCTATGCCGGACAGTTACTCTGGAAACACCATATATTTT. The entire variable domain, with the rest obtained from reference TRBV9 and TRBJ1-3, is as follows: DSGVTQTPKHLITATGQRVTLRCSPRSGDLSVYWYQQSLDQGLQFLIQYYNGEERAKGNILERFSAQQFPDLHSELNLSSLELGDSALYFCASSPMPDSYSGNTIYFGEGSWLTVV.

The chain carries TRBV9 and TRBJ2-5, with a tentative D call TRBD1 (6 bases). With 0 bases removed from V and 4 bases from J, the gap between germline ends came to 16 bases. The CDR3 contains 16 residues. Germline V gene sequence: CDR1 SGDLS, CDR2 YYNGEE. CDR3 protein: CASSVVGAPGRETQYF. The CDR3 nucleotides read TGTGCCAGCAGCGTAGTGGGGGCCCCGGGGAGAGAGACCCAGTACTTC.

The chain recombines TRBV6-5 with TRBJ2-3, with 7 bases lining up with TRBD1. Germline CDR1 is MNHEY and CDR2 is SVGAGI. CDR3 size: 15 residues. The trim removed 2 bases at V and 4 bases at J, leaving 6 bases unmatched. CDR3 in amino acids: CASSYTYDRADTQYF. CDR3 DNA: TGTGCCAGCAGTTACACATACGACAGGGCAGATACGCAGTATTTT.

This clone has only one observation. The CDR3 DNA is TGTGCCAGCAGCTTAATGCGCGACAATGAGCAGTTCTTC. It is translated as CASSLMRDNEQFF. The V and J genes are TRBV7-9 and TRBJ2-1; D gene ambiguous. Germline V gene data show CDR1 as SEHNR and CDR2 as FQNEAQ (reference sequence). The V end lost 2 bases, the J end lost 5 bases, and 7 bases lay between the germline ends. This CDR3 has 13 amino acids.

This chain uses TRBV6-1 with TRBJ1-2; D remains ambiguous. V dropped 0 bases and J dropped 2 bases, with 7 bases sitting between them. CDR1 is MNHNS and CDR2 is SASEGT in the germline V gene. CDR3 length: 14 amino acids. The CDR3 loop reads CASSEALGNYGYTF. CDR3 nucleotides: TGTGCCAGCAGTGAAGCCCTAGGCAACTATGGCTACACCTTC.

The CDR3 coding sequence is TGTGCCAGCAGTGTACAGGCCGGCACTGAAGCTTTCTTT. Encoded protein: CASSVQAGTEAFF. The chain links TRBV2 to TRBJ1-1; maybe TRBD1 (5 bases). The V and J ends lost 4 bases and 4 bases respectively, with 10 bases between them. Germline CDR1 SNHLY, CDR2 FYNNEI. The CDR3 has 13 amino acids.

Written as DNA, the CDR3 is TGTGCCAGCAGCATACCACAGGGGCCCCAGCATTTT. This encodes CASSIPQGPQHF. This chain uses TRBV7-8 with TRBJ1-5; possible D gene TRBD1, 6 bases. This CDR3 region has 12 residues. Germline V gene lookup returns CDR1 SGHVS and CDR2 FQNEAQ. The V end lost 5 bases, the J end lost 9 bases, and 11 bases lay between the germline ends.

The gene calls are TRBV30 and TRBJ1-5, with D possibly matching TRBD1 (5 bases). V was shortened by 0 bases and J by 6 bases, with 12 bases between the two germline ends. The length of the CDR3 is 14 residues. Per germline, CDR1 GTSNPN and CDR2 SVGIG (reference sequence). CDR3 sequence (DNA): TGTGCCTGGAGTGTCAAACAGGTAATTCAGCCCCAGCATTTT. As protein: CAWSVKQVIQPQHF.

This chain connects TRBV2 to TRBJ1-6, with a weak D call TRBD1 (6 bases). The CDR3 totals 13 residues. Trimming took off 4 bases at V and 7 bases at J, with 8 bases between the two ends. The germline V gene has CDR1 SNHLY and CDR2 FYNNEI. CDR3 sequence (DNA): TGTGCCAGCAGTGGGACAGTAAATTCACCCCTCCACTTT. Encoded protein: CASSGTVNSPLHF.

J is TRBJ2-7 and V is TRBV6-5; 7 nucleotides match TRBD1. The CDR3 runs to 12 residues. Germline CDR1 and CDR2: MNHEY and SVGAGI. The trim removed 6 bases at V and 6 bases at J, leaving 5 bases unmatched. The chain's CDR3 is CASSRGQAEQYF. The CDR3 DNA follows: TGTGCCAGCAGCCGTGGACAGGCCGAGCAGTACTTC.

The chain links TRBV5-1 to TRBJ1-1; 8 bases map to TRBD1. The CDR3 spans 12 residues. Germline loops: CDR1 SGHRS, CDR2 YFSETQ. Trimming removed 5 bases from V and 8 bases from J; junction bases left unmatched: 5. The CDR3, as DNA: TGCGCCAGCAGTTCGTCAGGGGGCGAAGCTTTCTTT. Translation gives CASSSSGGEAFF.

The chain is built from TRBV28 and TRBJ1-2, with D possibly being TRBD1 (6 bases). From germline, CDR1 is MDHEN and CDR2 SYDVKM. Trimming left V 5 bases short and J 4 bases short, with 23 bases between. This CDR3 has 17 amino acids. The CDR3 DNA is TGTGCCAGCAGTCTTCCCGCCACAGGGTTTAATTCCTATGGCTACACCTTC. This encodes CASSLPATGFNSYGYTF.

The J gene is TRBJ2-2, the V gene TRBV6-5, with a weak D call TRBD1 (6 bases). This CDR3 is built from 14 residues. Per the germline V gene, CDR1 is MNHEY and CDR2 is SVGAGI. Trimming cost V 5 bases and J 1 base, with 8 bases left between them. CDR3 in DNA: TGTGCCAGCAGTGACAGGTGGAACACCGGGGAGCTGTTTTTT. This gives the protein CASSDRWNTGELFF.

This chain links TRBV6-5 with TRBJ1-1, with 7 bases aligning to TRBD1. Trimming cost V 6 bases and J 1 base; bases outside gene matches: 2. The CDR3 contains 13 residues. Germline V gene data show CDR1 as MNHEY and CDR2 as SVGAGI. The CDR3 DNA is TGTGCCAGCAGGAACAGGGGGAACACTGAAGCTTTCTTT. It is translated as CASRNRGNTEAFF.

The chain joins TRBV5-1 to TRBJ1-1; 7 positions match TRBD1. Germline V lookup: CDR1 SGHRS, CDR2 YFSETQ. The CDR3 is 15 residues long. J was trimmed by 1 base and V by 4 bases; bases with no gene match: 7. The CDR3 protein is CASSPRTGENTEAFF. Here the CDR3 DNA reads TGCGCCAGCAGCCCCAGGACAGGCGAGAACACTGAAGCTTTCTTT.

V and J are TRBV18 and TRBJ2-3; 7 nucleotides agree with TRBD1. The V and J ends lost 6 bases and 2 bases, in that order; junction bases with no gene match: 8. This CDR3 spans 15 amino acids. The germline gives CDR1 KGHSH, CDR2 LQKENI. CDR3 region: CASSPRQGVTDTQYF. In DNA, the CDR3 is TGTGCCAGCTCCCCTAGACAGGGAGTCACAGATACGCAGTATTTT.

In DNA, the CDR3 is TGCGCCAGCAGCTCCCGGGACAGGGGCGAGCAGTACTTC. Translated: CASSSRDRGEQYF. The V and J genes are TRBV5-1 and TRBJ2-7, with 10 bases fitting TRBD1. The germline CDR1 and CDR2 sequences are SGHRS and YFSETQ. This CDR3 has 13 residues. V gave up 3 bases and J gave up 6 bases; unmatched junction bases: 3.

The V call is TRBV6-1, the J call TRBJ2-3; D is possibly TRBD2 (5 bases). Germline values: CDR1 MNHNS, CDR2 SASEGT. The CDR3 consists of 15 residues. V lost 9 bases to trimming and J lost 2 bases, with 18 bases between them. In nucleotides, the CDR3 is TGTGCCAGTACACTAAGGAGCGGACTCACAGATACGCAGTATTTT. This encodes CASTLRSGLTDTQYF.

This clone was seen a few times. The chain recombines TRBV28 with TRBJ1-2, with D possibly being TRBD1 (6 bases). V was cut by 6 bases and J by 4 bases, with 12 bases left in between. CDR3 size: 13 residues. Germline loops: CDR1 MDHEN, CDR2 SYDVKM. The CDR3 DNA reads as TGTGCCAGCAGCCGGACAGCTAGCTATGGCTACACCTTC. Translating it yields CASSRTASYGYTF.

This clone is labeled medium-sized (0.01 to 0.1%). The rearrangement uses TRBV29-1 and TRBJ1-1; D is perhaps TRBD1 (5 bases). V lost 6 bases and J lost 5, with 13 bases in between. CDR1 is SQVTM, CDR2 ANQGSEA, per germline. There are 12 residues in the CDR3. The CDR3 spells CSVSSGKTEAFF. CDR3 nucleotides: TGCAGCGTGTCCTCAGGGAAGACTGAAGCTTTCTTT.